This TCR beta chain was sequenced for a study of Graves' ophthalmopathy and Graves' hyperthyroidism. The table lists this clonotype with many counts. The CDR3 contains 13 residues. The germline CDR1 and CDR2 sequences are GTSNPN and SVGIG (reference sequence). With 3 bases removed from V and 2 bases from J, the gap between germline ends came to 11 bases. Using RNA transcripts, the TCR beta CDR3 regions were amplified. RT-PCR in the first round used HTBI primers; a second-round multiplex PCR followed. Via MiXCR, TCRdb re-called the multiplex PCR reads, giving one row per CDR3 protein. This sample has nearly 400,000 distinct CDR3 sequences; 15% to 20% occur once, and the top ten carry around 1.4%.

Sequencing used peripheral blood. This TCR came from a woman between 18 and 30 years old with Graves' ophthalmopathy. The chain couples TRBV30 to TRBJ2-7, with D uncertain. CDR3 sequence reads: CAWRSGYTYEQYF. CDR3 in DNA: TGTGCCTGGAGATCCGGGTACACCTACGAGCAGTACTTC.